The 26 T cell receptor beta chains in this list originate from one sample, sequenced in a study of tumor-infiltrating lymphocytes in oesophageal squamous cell carcinoma. Each CDR3 protein gets one entry after TCRdb re-called the PCR reads with MiXCR. Seen here are some 6,700 distinct CDR3 sequences, roughly 15% observed once, and the top ten hold around a sixth. The sequenced material came from esophageal tumor tissue. The receptors stem from a male donor with esophageal squamous cell carcinoma.

There are a few counts of this clonotype. The conserved phenylalanine or tryptophan normally closing the CDR3 is absent here, so this likely arose from a read error. It is unclear where the CDR3 begins or ends on the DNA, so no DNA is shown, and the CDR3 is as TCRdb lists it. V usage is TRBV7-9 and J usage is TRBJ2-5; TRBD2, the D gene given by the table, was not confirmed from the DNA. Germline CDR1 SEHNR, CDR2 FQNEAQ (reference sequence). The CDR3 spans 15 residues, counting both ends. CDR3 loop: CASSRAKDSPLHFGN.

This clonotype was detected many times. It may be a read error: a sequence one base away is much more abundant. The rearrangement uses TRBV24-1 and TRBJ2-3, with D possibly being TRBD2 (5 bases). Trimming took off 8 bases at V and 14 bases at J, with 25 bases between the two ends. CDR1 and CDR2 from the germline V gene are KGHDR and SFDVKD. The CDR3 totals 14 residues. CDR3 DNA sequence: TGTGCCACCAAAGGCGGAACGGGAACCGGGGAGCTGTATTTT. Its protein is CATKGGTGTGELYF.

By share of the sample, this clonotype is medium-sized. In DNA, the CDR3 is TGTGCCAGCAGTTACACTCCCGAGACCCAGTACTTC. Amino acids: CASSYTPETQYF. This rearrangement joins TRBV6-6 to TRBJ2-5; D is ambiguous. This CDR3 region has 12 residues. V gave up 2 bases and J gave up 5 bases, with 6 bases separating them. The V gene's germline CDR1 is MNHNY and CDR2 SVGAGI (reference sequence).

Of note for this clonotype: The conserved closing phenylalanine or tryptophan is absent in this CDR3, likely reflecting a read error. The limits of the CDR3 on the DNA are not certain, so only TCRdb's listed CDR3 is given. The rearrangement links TRBV28 to TRBJ2-1; the table's D call of TRBD2 was not tested on the DNA. Including both end residues, the CDR3 is 13 amino acids long. Per the germline V gene, CDR1 is MDHEN and CDR2 is SYDVKM. This CDR3 reads CATQVDYEQYFGN.

By sample fraction, this clonotype is medium-sized. This chain links TRBV12-3 or TRBV12-4 with TRBJ2-3, with D possibly TRBD1 on 6 matching bases. The CDR3 has 15 residues. Trimming removed 3 bases at V and 3 bases at J, with 13 bases between. The CDR3 region has the DNA TGTGCCAGCAGTTTCCAGGACAGAGAAACAGATACGCAGTATTTT. Protein sequence: CASSFQDRETDTQYF.

This chain joins TRBV28 and TRBJ1-2, with TRBD1 matching 12 bases. The trim removed 5 bases at V and 4 bases at J, leaving 8 bases unmatched. There are 16 residues in the CDR3. Germline V CDR1 and CDR2: MDHEN, SYDVKM. The CDR3 nucleotides are TGTGCCAGCAGTCCGCCAGGGACAGGGGGCGCCTATGGCTACACCTTC. Translating gives CASSPPGTGGAYGYTF.

With regard to this clonotype: The CDR3 end shows no conserved phenylalanine or tryptophan, and so a read error is likely. It is unclear where the CDR3 begins or ends on the DNA, so no DNA is shown, and the CDR3 is as TCRdb lists it. The rearrangement joins TRBV11-1 to TRBJ1-6. Germline lookup yields CDR1 SGHAT and CDR2 FQDESV (reference sequence). The CDR3 sequence runs 17 residues, both termini included. CDR3 region: CASSYRNKVTYSYEQYC.

This clonotype was recorded many times. The chain is built from TRBV20-1 and TRBJ1-1; TRBD1 matches 8 bases. This CDR3 contains 15 residues. The germline V gene encodes CDR1 DFQATT and CDR2 SNEGSKA (reference sequence). The V and J ends lost 0 bases and 6 bases, in that order; junction bases with no gene match: 9. CDR3 residues: CSARDRQGRYPEAFF. The CDR3 nucleotides read TGCAGTGCTAGAGATAGACAGGGGAGGTATCCTGAAGCTTTCTTT.

This clonotype was counted between two and nine times. In this CDR3 the conserved last residue, phenylalanine or tryptophan, is missing, so a read error is likely. The DNA is omitted, as the CDR3 cannot be located on it reliably, and the CDR3 follows TCRdb's listing. The V and J genes are TRBV7-3 and TRBJ2-5; TRBD2, the table's D call, was not compared with the DNA. Germline lookup yields CDR1 SGHTA and CDR2 FQGTGA. The CDR3 is 17 residues long, counting both termini. The CDR3: CASSFSGSSYNEQFFGA.

This clonotype occurred many times. The chain combines TRBV19 with TRBJ2-3; D not certain. Trimming took off 1 base at V and 0 bases at J, with 11 bases between the two ends. From germline, CDR1 is LNHDA and CDR2 SQIVND (reference sequence). CDR3 length equals 16 residues. In DNA form, the CDR3 reads TGTGCCAGTAGTATAGGCAGCTACGCTAGCACAGATACGCAGTATTTT. Its protein product is CASSIGSYASTDTQYF.

A note on this clonotype: Because the CDR3 is missing its conserved closing phenylalanine or tryptophan, this is likely a read error. It is unclear where the CDR3 begins or ends on the DNA, so no DNA is shown, and the CDR3 is as TCRdb lists it. This chain's CDR3 is CASSYSGDRAGYTFGS. The chain has TRBV6-6 and TRBJ2-5; TRBD1 was called by the table and not checked on the DNA. Germline CDR1 is MNHNY and CDR2 is SVGAGI (reference sequence). The CDR3 has 16 amino acids, counting both end residues.

This clonotype showed up many times. The chain uses TRBV12-3 or TRBV12-4 and TRBJ1-2; tentative D call: TRBD1 (5 bases). This CDR3 contains 17 residues. The V end lost 2 bases, the J end lost 0 bases, and 16 bases lay between the germline ends. CDR3 region: CASSLMAGSLANYGYTF. CDR3 in DNA: TGTGCCAGCAGTTTAATGGCAGGGTCGTTAGCTAACTATGGCTACACCTTC.

This clonotype was observed at least ten times. The chain is built from TRBV15 and TRBJ2-1; 8 bases line up with TRBD1. Germline V gene lookup returns CDR1 LNHNV and CDR2 YYDKDF (reference sequence). After removal of 5 bases from V and 4 bases from J, the junction contained 7 bases not matched to a gene. The CDR3 runs to 15 residues. CDR3 in amino acids: CATSVYRGAYNEQFF. Written as DNA, the CDR3 is TGTGCCACCAGCGTATACAGGGGGGCTTACAATGAGCAGTTCTTC. Supplemented by reference TRBV15 and TRBJ2-1, the full variable domain reads DAMVIQNPRYQVTQFGKPVTLSCSQTLNHNVMYWYQQKSSQAPKLLFHYYDKDFNNEADTPDNFQSRRPNTSFCFLDIRSPGLGDTAMYLCATSVYRGAYNEQFFGPGTRLTVL.

With regard to this clonotype: This CDR3 is missing its conserved last phenylalanine or tryptophan, likely due to a read error. The DNA is left out, because the CDR3 cannot be placed on it with certainty; the CDR3 is given as TCRdb lists it. The chain combines TRBV11-3 with TRBJ2-6; TRBD1, the D gene given by the table, was not confirmed from the DNA. The CDR3 is 21 amino acids long, termini counted. Germline CDR1 is SGHNT and CDR2 is YENEEA. The CDR3 spells CASSMEQMGGLRSKNIQYFGA.

This clonotype was counted many times. J is TRBJ2-1 and V is TRBV6-1, with TRBD2 as a possible D gene (7 bases). The V end was cut by 8 bases, the J end by 9 bases, with 11 bases between. Germline V CDR1 and CDR2: MNHNS, SASEGT. The CDR3 is 11 amino acids. The CDR3: CASGGAAEQFF. CDR3 nucleotide sequence: TGTGCCAGCGGGGGGGCCGCTGAGCAGTTCTTC.

Within the sample, this clonotype is medium-sized. The chain recombines TRBV28 with TRBJ2-5; D gene unclear. There are 15 residues in the CDR3. The germline gives CDR1 MDHEN, CDR2 SYDVKM. Trimming shortened V by 0 bases and J by 4 bases, and 12 bases separated the two germline ends. CDR3 DNA: TGTGCCAGCAGTTTATGGGCAGGAGTTGCAGAGACCCAGTACTTC. Amino acids: CASSLWAGVAETQYF.

Of note for this clonotype: This may come from a read error, since a much larger clone is one base off. The chain links TRBV5-5 to TRBJ2-1, with D possibly TRBD2 on 6 matching bases. The end of the DNA aligns better with TRBJ2-7, so the J call may be wrong. Germline-derived CDR1 and CDR2 are SGHKS and YYEKEE (reference sequence). The CDR3 totals 15 residues. CDR3 sequence (DNA): TGTGCCAGCAGCTCACTAGCTCCCCTTCTTAATGAGCAGTACTTC. Protein sequence: CASSSLAPLLNEQYF.

There are many counts of this clonotype. This sequence joins TRBV5-6 and TRBJ2-3; D is possibly TRBD1 (6 bases). The CDR3 has 14 amino acids. Germline values: CDR1 SGHDT, CDR2 YYEEEE. V lost 4 bases and J lost 1, with 10 bases in between. CDR3 sequence: CASSAPGGTDTQYF. CDR3 nucleotides: TGTGCCAGCAGCGCCCCAGGGGGCACAGATACGCAGTATTTT.

This clonotype was detected many times. Since a much larger clone is just one base distant, this may be a read error. The chain couples TRBV11-2 to TRBJ2-1; maybe TRBD2 (6 bases). This CDR3 is built from 14 residues. V gave up 5 bases and J gave up 10 bases, with 18 bases separating them. Looked up from germline, CDR1 is SGHAT and CDR2 is FQNNGV. CDR3 sequence (DNA): TGTGCCAGCAGCCCGTTGGGGGGAAGCTACGAGCAGTTCTTC. Translation: CASSPLGGSYEQFF. The variable domain in full, completed from reference TRBV11-2 and TRBJ2-1, reads EAGVAQSPRYKIIEKRQSVAFWCNPISGHATLYWYQQILGQGPKLLIQFQNNGVVDDSQLPKDRFSAERLKGVDSTLKIQPAKLEDSAVYLCASSPLGGSYEQFFGPGTRLTVL.

In its sample, this clonotype was seen many times. The genes are TRBV5-8 and TRBJ1-2; D remains unclear. The CDR3 has 13 amino acids. Trimming took 2 bases from V and 4 from J, leaving 9 bases between them. Germline lookup yields CDR1 SGHTS and CDR2 YDEGEE. The CDR3 DNA sequence: TGTGCCAGCAGCTTCGGTCAGACCTATGGCTACACCTTC. Its protein product is CASSFGQTYGYTF.

A word on this clonotype: Relative to the germline gene, one junction end is altered; a read error may explain this. V usage is TRBV24-1 and J usage is TRBJ2-2; D may be TRBD1 (6 bases). CDR3 size: 15 residues. The germline gives CDR1 KGHDR, CDR2 SFDVKD. The CDR3 region is CATSGADRKTGERFF. CDR3 in DNA: TGTGCCACCAGTGGGGCAGACAGGAAGACCGGGGAGCGGTTTTTT.

This clonotype was counted ten times or more. J is TRBJ2-1 and V is TRBV10-1, with 11 positions matching TRBD2. With V trimmed by 8 bases and J by 4 bases, 4 bases remained unmatched. Per germline, CDR1 WNHNN and CDR2 SYGVQD (reference sequence). CDR3 size: 14 residues. The CDR3 DNA is TGCGCCAGCGGCCCTAGCGGGGGGTACAATGAGCAGTTCTTC. Protein: CASGPSGGYNEQFF.

Only a few counts were recorded for this clonotype. The chain joins TRBV2 to TRBJ1-6; D perhaps matches TRBD1 (5 bases). Trimming pared 3 bases from V and 10 bases from J, leaving 10 bases between. Germline V gives CDR1 SNHLY, CDR2 FYNNEI. This CDR3 is built from 13 residues. The CDR3 DNA reads as TGTGCCAGCAGTGAGGGGGGAAAATCACCCCTCCACTTT. It specifies CASSEGGKSPLHF.

A few counts support this clonotype. The chain employs TRBV4-3 and TRBJ2-7; D remains ambiguous. The last part of the DNA fits TRBJ2-1 better; the J call may be wrong. Germline values: CDR1 LGHNA, CDR2 YSLEER. This CDR3 region has 20 residues. The CDR3 spells CASSQEHLFRASRFSYEQFF. The CDR3 nucleotides read TGCGCCAGCAGCCAAGAGCATCTATTCCGTGCCTCTCGCTTCTCCTACGAGCAGTTCTTC.

In this sample, this clonotype turned up many times. The V call is TRBV10-2, the J call TRBJ1-5; D ambiguous. This CDR3 has 14 amino acids. Germline values: CDR1 WSHSY, CDR2 SAAADI. V was shortened by 3 bases and J by 3 bases, with 9 bases between the two germline ends. CDR3 DNA: TGCGCCAGCAGTGATCCTGGGGACAATCAGCCCCAGCATTTT. Translating gives CASSDPGDNQPQHF.

This clonotype was detected many times. The chain carries TRBV6-1 and TRBJ1-4; D is unresolved. Germline CDR1 is MNHNS and CDR2 is SASEGT. The CDR3 is 14 amino acids. With 1 base removed from V and 6 bases from J, the gap between germline ends came to 9 bases. The CDR3 DNA reads as TGTGCCAGCAGTGAAGGGCGAGGCGATGAAAAACTGTTTTTT. Protein sequence: CASSEGRGDEKLFF.